The 8 T cell receptor beta chains reported below all come from one sample, sequenced in a study of post-analysis software for immune sequencing data (dated by TCRdb to between 2014 and 2017). The research as a whole found: About five TRBV segments, including TRBV5-6, TRBV5-1 and TRBV20-1, were significantly more frequent in patients than controls.

The method was PCR. TCRdb shows the sequencer as Illumina HiSeq 2500. Unique molecular identifiers were incorporated into TCR beta cDNA libraries to reduce PCR and sequencing biases. The public reads were reanalyzed by TCRdb: fastp trimming at Q25, MiXCR alignment, in-frame beta chains only. Here each entry gathers all rows of one CDR3 protein and keeps the most common genes and DNA. The sample profile shows roughly 730,000 distinct CDR3 sequences; roughly 30% of them were found once. 0.5% to 0.6% of the sample is in the top ten clones. No antigen is known for these receptors. Sequencing was performed on blood. Receptors were obtained from a girl between 5 and 17 years old with multiple sclerosis.

The table lists this clonotype with a few counts. The rearrangement uses TRBV4-3 and TRBJ2-3, with a tentative D call TRBD2 (6 bases). V shed 1 base and J shed 8 bases, with 13 bases lying between them. The CDR3 extends over 14 amino acids. Germline V CDR1 and CDR2: LGHNA, YSLEER. CDR3 DNA: TGCGCCAGCAGCCAAGGGGGCCCCGGGAGTACGCAGTATTTT. Protein sequence: CASSQGGPGSTQYF.

This clonotype was seen a handful of times. This rearrangement joins TRBV3-1 to TRBJ2-5; D gene unclear. The V end lost 4 bases, the J end lost 1 base, and 10 bases lay between the germline ends. The CDR3 runs to 14 residues. Per the germline V gene, CDR1 is LGHDT and CDR2 is YNNKEL (reference sequence). CDR3 nucleotide sequence: TGTGCCAGCAGCCCGATGACCAGCCAAGAGACCCAGTACTTC. This gives the protein CASSPMTSQETQYF.

This clonotype was seen repeatedly, ten times or more. This chain joins TRBV12-3 or TRBV12-4 and TRBJ1-2; no definite D call. CDR3 length equals 13 residues. With 5 bases removed from V and 5 bases from J, the gap between germline ends came to 12 bases. The CDR3 DNA reads TGTGCCAGCAGTCTCCAGTACGGATATGGCTACACCTTC. Translating it yields CASSLQYGYGYTF.

The chain recombines TRBV4-1 with TRBJ1-2; D possibly corresponds to TRBD1 (6 bases). V was shortened by 2 bases and J by 3 bases, with 16 bases between the two germline ends. This CDR3 region has 16 residues. Looked up from germline, CDR1 is MGHRA and CDR2 is YSYEKL. CDR3 sequence: CASSQTGPPVDYGYTF. Here the CDR3 DNA reads TGCGCCAGCAGCCAAACAGGGCCCCCCGTCGACTATGGCTACACCTTC.

This clonotype occurred many times. The chain employs TRBV6-5 and TRBJ2-1; D gene ambiguous. The germline V gene has CDR1 MNHEY and CDR2 SVGAGI. CDR3 size: 14 residues. Trimming took 6 bases from V and 2 from J, leaving 11 bases between them. CDR3 in DNA: TGTGCCAGCAGCTTAAACGGCGCCTACAATGAGCAGTTCTTC. Its translation: CASSLNGAYNEQFF.

The chain combines TRBV3-1 with TRBJ2-4; either TRBD1 or TRBD2 may fit D (5 bases each). CDR1 is LGHDT and CDR2 is YNNKEL in the germline V gene (reference sequence). This CDR3 is 18 amino acids long. Trimming took 4 bases from V and 3 from J, leaving 22 bases between them. CDR3 region: CASSPDSWGSSGKNIQYF. CDR3 bases: TGTGCCAGCAGCCCCGATTCTTGGGGGAGTTCGGGCAAAAACATTCAGTACTTC.

This clonotype appeared a few times. The chain employs TRBV3-1 and TRBJ2-5; D is unresolved. Deletions cut 1 base from V and 2 bases from J, with 14 bases between. Germline V gives CDR1 LGHDT, CDR2 YNNKEL (reference sequence). This CDR3 is 16 amino acids long. The CDR3 loop is CASSQAISGTQETQYF. CDR3 sequence (DNA): TGTGCCAGCAGCCAAGCTATATCCGGTACTCAAGAGACCCAGTACTTC.

The gene calls are TRBV4-3 and TRBJ2-2, with TRBD1 matching 7 bases. CDR3 length equals 17 residues. V gave up 0 bases and J gave up 7 bases; unmatched junction bases: 11. Germline V gene lookup returns CDR1 LGHNA and CDR2 YSLEER. CDR3 amino acids: CASSQELSEGAGGELFF. The DNA for the CDR3 is TGCGCCAGCAGCCAAGAACTGTCAGAGGGGGCCGGCGGGGAGCTGTTTTTT.